This T cell receptor beta chain was sequenced during a study of CD8+ T cells in alopecia areata. Whole-study context: Treated patients took oral tofacitinib at 5 to 10 mg twice daily. Findings and limits, study-wide: Among the top 100, expanded CD8+ clones were significantly decreased by tofacitinib, as was scalp clonality. The presence of one nonresponder keeps the tie between baseline CD8+ expansion and response uncertain.

Comment on this clone: Its antigen remains unidentified.

Extraction of RNA preceded its reverse transcription into cDNA, which served as the sequencing template. Only in-frame clones appear in the TCRdb table, and some are missing; sequencing was by immunoSEQ multiplex PCR. Seen here are 170,000 or so clones, around 50% observed once, and the top ten hold roughly 13%. The treatment here: oral pan-JAK inhibitor, 5-10 mg twice daily. The CDR3 consists of 16 residues. Germline CDR1 reads SEHNR; CDR2 reads FQNEAQ (reference sequence). The V gene lost 5 bases and the J gene lost 3 bases, with 19 bases spanning the gap. The rearrangement uses TRBV7-9 and TRBJ1-2; D is possibly TRBD1 (5 bases). The material was CD8+ T cells sorted from blood, obtained at week 24, from a patient treated with tofacitinib. This TCR came from a human donor with alopecia areata. CDR3 bases: TGTGCCAGCAGCCCCCGGGGTACGGGGGATGACTATGGCTACACCTTC. This sequence encodes CASSPRGTGDDYGYTF.